These 23 T cell receptor beta chains were sequenced from one sample in a study of regulatory T cells in long-lasting Graves disease. Relying on iRepertoire HTBI primers and Arm-PCR of CDR3 regions, the team built TCR beta libraries. TCRdb redid the calling of the multiplex PCR reads with MiXCR, one entry per CDR3 protein. Of approximately 210,000 distinct CDR3 sequences listed, 15% to 20% are singletons. Stated time point: newly diagnosed GD, antithyroid drugs for less than 3 months. Preparation of the TCR library used RNA extracted from PBMCs. The sample here was peripheral blood mononuclear cells (PBMCs), taken at new diagnosis, from a patient treated with antithyroid drugs. These receptors originate from a female donor with Graves disease.

This clonotype was seen repeatedly, ten times or more. The chain employs TRBV3-1 and TRBJ1-6, with D unclear. V gave up 1 base and J gave up 7 bases, with 5 bases separating them. The CDR3 runs 13 residues. Germline values: CDR1 LGHDT, CDR2 YNNKEL (reference sequence). CDR3 DNA: TGTGCCAGCAGCCAAGGCGGAAATTCACCCCTCCACTTT. Translation gives CASSQGGNSPLHF.

The chain links TRBV11-2 to TRBJ2-3; D is unclear. This CDR3 region has 12 residues. CDR1 is SGHAT and CDR2 is FQNNGV in the germline V gene. Trimming took 6 bases from V and 4 from J, leaving 8 bases between them. The CDR3 loop is CASSWDADTQYF. CDR3 in DNA: TGTGCCAGCAGTTGGGATGCAGATACGCAGTATTTT.

This clonotype was seen ten or more times. The chain combines TRBV4-1 with TRBJ1-2; no clear D. Germline V lookup: CDR1 MGHRA, CDR2 YSYEKL. V gave up 0 bases and J gave up 7 bases, with 15 bases separating them. The CDR3 runs 15 residues. The CDR3 protein is CASSQDHQYTRGYTF. In DNA form, the CDR3 reads TGCGCCAGCAGCCAAGATCATCAGTACACTCGTGGCTACACCTTC.

This clonotype has at least ten counts. V usage is TRBV20-1 and J usage is TRBJ2-1; D is ambiguous. The germline V gene encodes CDR1 DFQATT and CDR2 SNEGSKA (reference sequence). With 2 bases removed from V and 10 bases from J, the gap between germline ends came to 9 bases. This CDR3 spans 11 amino acids. DNA for the CDR3: TGCAGTGCTAGATCTGGTACCGAGCAGTTCTTC. Translating it yields CSARSGTEQFF.

This chain uses TRBV10-3 with TRBJ2-7; a possible D gene is TRBD1 (6 bases). This CDR3 region has 15 residues. Germline loops: CDR1 ENHRY, CDR2 SYGVKD. Trimming took off 2 bases at V and 7 bases at J, with 18 bases between the two ends. The CDR3: CAISEAKDRSWEQYV. CDR3 nucleotide sequence: TGTGCCATCAGTGAGGCGAAAGACAGGTCTTGGGAGCAGTACGTC.

This clonotype was detected a few times. This chain links TRBV18 with TRBJ2-3; TRBD2 matches 11 bases. The germline V gene has CDR1 KGHSH and CDR2 LQKENI. The CDR3 sequence is 16 residues long. The ends lost 2 bases at V and 2 bases at J; junction bases unmatched: 3. CDR3 nucleotide sequence: TGTGCCAGCTCACCAGGGACTAGCGGAAACACAGATACGCAGTATTTT. Translated, it gives CASSPGTSGNTDTQYF.

The chain has TRBV19 and TRBJ1-5; 8 bases fit TRBD1. The CDR3 contains 14 residues. After removal of 6 bases from V and 6 bases from J, the junction contained 7 bases not matched to a gene. Germline CDR1 reads LNHDA; CDR2 reads SQIVND (reference sequence). The CDR3 DNA sequence: TGTGCCAGTAGGGACAGGGAAGAGGTTCAGCCCCAGCATTTT. As protein: CASRDREEVQPQHF. The full variable domain, its missing parts supplied by reference TRBV19 and TRBJ1-5, is DGGITQSPKYLFRKEGQNVTLSCEQNLNHDAMYWYRQDPGQGLRLIYYSQIVNDFQKGDIAEGYSVSREKKESFPLTVTSAQKNPTAFYLCASRDREEVQPQHFGDGTRLSIL.

This clonotype has at least ten counts. The chain is built from TRBV3-1 and TRBJ1-2, with D perhaps TRBD1 (5 bases). The CDR3 spans 14 residues. Germline CDR1 reads LGHDT; CDR2 reads YNNKEL (reference sequence). V lost 2 bases and J lost 4, with 11 bases in between. As DNA, the CDR3 is TGTGCCAGCAGCCAAATGTATGGGGGCTATGGCTACACCTTC. This sequence encodes CASSQMYGGYGYTF.

This clonotype was recorded at least ten times. V is TRBV6-1 and J is TRBJ2-7, with D unresolved. CDR1 and CDR2 (germline): MNHNS, SASEGT. Trimming stripped 6 bases from V and 3 bases from J, with 12 bases between. This CDR3 region has 13 residues. The CDR3 sequence is CASRTAPDYEQYF. CDR3 bases: TGTGCCAGCAGAACAGCGCCAGACTACGAGCAGTACTTC.

This sequence joins TRBV6-1 and TRBJ1-1, with no clear D. This CDR3 region has 11 residues. Germline V gene data show CDR1 as MNHNS and CDR2 as SASEGT. V was cut by 7 bases and J by 10 bases, with 13 bases left in between. The DNA of the CDR3 is TGTGCCAGCATCGGGCCGGATCGAGCTTTCTTT. As protein: CASIGPDRAFF.

This clonotype occurred a few times. One base away lies a much larger clone, so this may be a sequencing read error. The chain uses TRBV20-1 and TRBJ2-5; tentative D call: TRBD2 (6 bases). The last part of the DNA fits TRBJ2-7 better; the J call may be wrong. Germline lookup yields CDR1 DFQATT and CDR2 SNEGSKA (reference sequence). The CDR3 runs to 15 residues. The CDR3: CSARQLAADPYEQYV. The CDR3 region has the DNA TGCAGTGCTAGACAACTAGCAGCAGACCCCTACGAGCAGTACGTC.

About this clonotype: Here the CDR3 omits its conserved ending phenylalanine or tryptophan, so a read error is the likely source. This chain connects TRBV6-1 to TRBJ2-1, with D maybe TRBD2 (6 bases). Trimming removed 10 bases from V and 0 bases from J, with 19 bases in between. Looked up from germline, CDR1 is MNHNS and CDR2 is SASEGT. This CDR3 contains 16 residues. CDR3 residues: CAIKPGLQLSYNEQFL. DNA of the CDR3: TGTGCCATCAAACCGGGACTTCAACTCTCCTACAATGAGCAGTTCCTC.

This clonotype was seen at least ten times. V gene TRBV20-1 combines with J gene TRBJ2-1; a possible D gene is TRBD1 (5 bases). Trimming removed 0 bases at V and 5 bases at J, with 17 bases between. Germline CDR1 reads DFQATT; CDR2 reads SNEGSKA (reference sequence). CDR3 length equals 16 residues. The CDR3 DNA follows: TGCAGTGCTAGAGATGGAAGGGGCCTACCCCACAATGAGCAGTTCTTC. This translates into CSARDGRGLPHNEQFF.

V and J are TRBV11-3 and TRBJ2-7; D remains unclear. Trimming stripped 1 base from V and 3 bases from J, with 10 bases between. Germline CDR1 SGHNT, CDR2 YENEEA. CDR3 length equals 14 residues. CDR3 sequence reads: CASSLVNQNYEQYF. As DNA, the CDR3 is TGTGCCAGCAGCTTAGTTAATCAAAACTACGAGCAGTACTTC. The whole variable domain, remainder taken from reference TRBV11-3 and TRBJ2-7, is EAGVVQSPRYKIIEKKQPVAFWCNPISGHNTLYWYLQNLGQGPELLIRYENEEAVDDSQLPKDRFSAERLKGVDSTLKIQPAELGDSAVYLCASSLVNQNYEQYFGPGTRLTVT.

This clonotype was counted ten times or more. V usage is TRBV9 and J usage is TRBJ2-1, with 8 bases matching TRBD2. Germline V lookup: CDR1 SGDLS, CDR2 YYNGEE. The CDR3 runs 15 residues. After removal of 0 bases from V and 5 bases from J, the junction contained 4 bases not matched to a gene. CDR3 loop: CASSVAERGHNEQFF. The CDR3 DNA is TGTGCCAGCAGCGTAGCTGAGCGGGGGCACAATGAGCAGTTCTTC.

This clonotype was counted ten times or more. This chain joins TRBV28 and TRBJ2-4; no clear D gene. Looked up from germline, CDR1 is MDHEN and CDR2 is SYDVKM. Trimming removed 2 bases at V and 6 bases at J, with 8 bases between. This CDR3 comprises 13 residues. The CDR3 region has the DNA TGTGCCAGCAGTTTAGACCCCATAAACATTCAGTACTTC. Amino acid sequence: CASSLDPINIQYF.

This clonotype was seen many times. This chain joins TRBV7-3 and TRBJ2-7; 8 nucleotides agree with TRBD1. This CDR3 is built from 14 residues. Germline values: CDR1 SGHTA, CDR2 FQGTGA. The V gene end was trimmed by 5 bases and the J gene end by 7 bases; junction bases not matched to a gene: 10. The CDR3 DNA follows: TGTGCCAGCAGCGCTGGGACAGGCCTTGGGGAGCAGTACTTC. It is translated as CASSAGTGLGEQYF.

Details on this clonotype: It differs at one base from a far larger clone, so likely a read error. The rearrangement uses TRBV11-3 and TRBJ2-1; perhaps D is TRBD1 or TRBD2 (5 bases each). The CDR3 is 12 residues long. Germline values: CDR1 SGHNT, CDR2 YENEEA. The CDR3, as DNA: TGTGCCAGCGGCTTAGTGGGACCTGAGCAGTTCTTC. Protein sequence: CASGLVGPEQFF.

This clonotype was counted many times. The chain links TRBV6-1 to TRBJ2-5, with 7 bases identical to TRBD2. Germline lookup yields CDR1 MNHNS and CDR2 SASEGT. The CDR3 is 15 residues long. V gave up 3 bases and J gave up 4 bases; unmatched junction bases: 8. This CDR3 reads CASSDTAGRGETQYF. The CDR3 DNA reads TGTGCCAGCAGTGACACAGCGGGGCGCGGAGAGACCCAGTACTTC.

Comments on this clonotype: Mismatch with germline at one junction end may stem from a read error. V gene TRBV2 combines with J gene TRBJ1-1; 9 bases align to TRBD1. Germline V lookup: CDR1 SNHLY, CDR2 FYNNEI. The CDR3 extends over 15 amino acids. In DNA, the CDR3 is TGTGCCAGCAGTCCCCGTCCCGGGACAGGGTATGAAGCTCTCTTT. It translates to CASSPRPGTGYEALF.

As to this clonotype: This may stem from a read error, because a much larger clone lies one nucleotide away. Here the CDR3 DNA reads TGTGCCAACAGCCAAGATACAGATACGCAGTATTTT. This gives the protein CANSQDTDTQYF. V and J are TRBV3-1 and TRBJ2-3; D ambiguous. CDR1 LGHDT and CDR2 YNNKEL come from the germline V gene (reference sequence). The CDR3 spans 12 residues.

At least ten counts were recorded for this clonotype. This chain connects TRBV6-2 or TRBV6-3 to TRBJ1-5; the D is unclear. Germline-derived CDR1 and CDR2 are MNHEY and SVGEGT. V lost 5 bases, J lost 4 bases, and 9 bases lay in between. CDR3 length: 13 amino acids. The CDR3 loop is CASSLQRNQPQHF. CDR3 nucleotides: TGTGCCAGCAGTCTCCAGAGGAATCAGCCCCAGCATTTT.

The sample holds a few counts of this clonotype. A much larger clone lies a single base off, so this may be a read error. The chain employs TRBV11-3 and TRBJ2-1; 9 bases are a match to TRBD2. The germline V gene encodes CDR1 SGHNT and CDR2 YENEEA. CDR3 length: 13 residues. CDR3 amino acids: CAGSLGTSFKQFF. The CDR3 nucleotides read TGTGCCGGCAGCTTAGGGACTAGCTTTAAGCAGTTCTTC.